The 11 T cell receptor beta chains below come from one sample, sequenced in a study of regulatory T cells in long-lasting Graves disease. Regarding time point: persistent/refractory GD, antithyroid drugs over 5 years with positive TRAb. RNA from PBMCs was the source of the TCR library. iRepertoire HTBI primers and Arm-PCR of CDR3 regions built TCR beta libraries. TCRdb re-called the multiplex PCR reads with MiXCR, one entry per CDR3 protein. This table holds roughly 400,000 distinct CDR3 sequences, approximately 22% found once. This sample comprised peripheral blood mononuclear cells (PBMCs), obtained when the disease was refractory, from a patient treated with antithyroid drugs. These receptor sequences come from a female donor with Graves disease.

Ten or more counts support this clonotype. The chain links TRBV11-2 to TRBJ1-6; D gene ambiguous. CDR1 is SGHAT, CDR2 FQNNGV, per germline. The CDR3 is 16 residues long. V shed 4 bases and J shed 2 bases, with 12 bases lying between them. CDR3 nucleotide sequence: TGTGCCAGCAGCTCCACTCGGAGTACCTATAATTCACCCCTCCACTTT. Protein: CASSSTRSTYNSPLHF.

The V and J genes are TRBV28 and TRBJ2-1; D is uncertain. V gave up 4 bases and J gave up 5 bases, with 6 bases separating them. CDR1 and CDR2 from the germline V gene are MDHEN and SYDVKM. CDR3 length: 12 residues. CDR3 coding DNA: TGTGCCAGCAGTTCCCCCAACAATGAGCAGTTCTTC. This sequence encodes CASSSPNNEQFF.

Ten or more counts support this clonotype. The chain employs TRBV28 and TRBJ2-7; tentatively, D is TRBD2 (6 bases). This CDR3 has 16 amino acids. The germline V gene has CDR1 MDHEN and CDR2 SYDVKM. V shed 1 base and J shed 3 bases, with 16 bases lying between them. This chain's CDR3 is CASSLFWAGKIYEQYF. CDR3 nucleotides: TGTGCCAGCAGTTTATTTTGGGCGGGAAAAATCTACGAGCAGTACTTC.

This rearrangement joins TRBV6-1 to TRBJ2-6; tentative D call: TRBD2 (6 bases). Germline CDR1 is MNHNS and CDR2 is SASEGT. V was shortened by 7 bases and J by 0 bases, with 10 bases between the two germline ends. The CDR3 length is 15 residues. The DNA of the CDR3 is TGTGCCAGCACCCCAGCGGGCTCTGGGGCCAACGTCCTGACTTTC. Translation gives CASTPAGSGANVLTF.

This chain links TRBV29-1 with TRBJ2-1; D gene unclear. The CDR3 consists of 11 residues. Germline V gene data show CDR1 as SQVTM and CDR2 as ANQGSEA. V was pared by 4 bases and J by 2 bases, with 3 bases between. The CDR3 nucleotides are TGCAGCGTTGTTGCCTACAATGAGCAGTTCTTC. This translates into CSVVAYNEQFF.

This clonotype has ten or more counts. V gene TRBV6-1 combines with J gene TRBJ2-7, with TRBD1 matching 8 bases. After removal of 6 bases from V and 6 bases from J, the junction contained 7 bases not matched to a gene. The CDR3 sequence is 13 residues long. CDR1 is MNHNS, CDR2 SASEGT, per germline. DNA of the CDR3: TGTGCCAGCAGGACAACACAGGGGGGCGAGCAGTACTTC. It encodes CASRTTQGGEQYF.

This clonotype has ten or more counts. CDR3 residues: CASSYYPGRNTEAFF. The CDR3 DNA reads as TGTGCCAGCAGTTACTATCCGGGACGGAACACTGAAGCTTTCTTT. The rearrangement joins TRBV6-5 to TRBJ1-1; D is possibly TRBD1 (5 bases). The CDR3 spans 15 residues. The ends were cut back, 1 base at V and 1 base at J, with 10 bases in the middle. Germline lookup yields CDR1 MNHEY and CDR2 SVGAGI.

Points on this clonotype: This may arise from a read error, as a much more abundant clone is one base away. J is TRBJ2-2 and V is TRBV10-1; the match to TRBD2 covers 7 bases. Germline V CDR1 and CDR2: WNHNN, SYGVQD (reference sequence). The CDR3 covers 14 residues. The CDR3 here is CAGSAGAGTGELFF. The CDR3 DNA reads TGCGCCGGCAGTGCGGGAGCGGGCACCGGGGAGCTGTTTTTT.

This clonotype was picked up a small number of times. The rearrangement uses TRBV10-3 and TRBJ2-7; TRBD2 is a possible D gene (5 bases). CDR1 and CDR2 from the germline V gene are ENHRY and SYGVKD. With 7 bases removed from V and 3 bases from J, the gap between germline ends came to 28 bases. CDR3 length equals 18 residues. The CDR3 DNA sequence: TGTGCCATCACCGGGTCTGAGGGCGGCGTGCCCTTTCTCTACGAGCAGTACTTC. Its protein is CAITGSEGGVPFLYEQYF.

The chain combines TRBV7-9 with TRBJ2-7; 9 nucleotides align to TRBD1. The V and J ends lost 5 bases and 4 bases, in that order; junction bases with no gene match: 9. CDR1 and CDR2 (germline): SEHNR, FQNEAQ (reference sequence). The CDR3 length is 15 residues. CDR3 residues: CASSQRPGQGYEQYF. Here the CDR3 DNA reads TGTGCCAGCAGCCAGAGGCCGGGACAGGGTTACGAGCAGTACTTC.

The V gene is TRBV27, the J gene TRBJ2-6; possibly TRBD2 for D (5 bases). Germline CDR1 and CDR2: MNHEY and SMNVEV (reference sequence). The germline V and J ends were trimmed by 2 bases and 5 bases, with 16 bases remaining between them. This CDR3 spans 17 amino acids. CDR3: CASSLEGLRVRANVLTF. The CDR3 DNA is TGTGCCAGCAGTTTAGAGGGTCTTCGAGTTAGGGCCAACGTCCTGACTTTC. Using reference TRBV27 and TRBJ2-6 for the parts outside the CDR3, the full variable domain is EAQVTQNPRYLITVTGKKLTVTCSQNMNHEYMSWYRQDPGLGLRQIYYSMNVEVTDKGDVPEGYKVSRKEKRNFPLILESPSPNQTSLYFCASSLEGLRVRANVLTFGAGSRLTVL.